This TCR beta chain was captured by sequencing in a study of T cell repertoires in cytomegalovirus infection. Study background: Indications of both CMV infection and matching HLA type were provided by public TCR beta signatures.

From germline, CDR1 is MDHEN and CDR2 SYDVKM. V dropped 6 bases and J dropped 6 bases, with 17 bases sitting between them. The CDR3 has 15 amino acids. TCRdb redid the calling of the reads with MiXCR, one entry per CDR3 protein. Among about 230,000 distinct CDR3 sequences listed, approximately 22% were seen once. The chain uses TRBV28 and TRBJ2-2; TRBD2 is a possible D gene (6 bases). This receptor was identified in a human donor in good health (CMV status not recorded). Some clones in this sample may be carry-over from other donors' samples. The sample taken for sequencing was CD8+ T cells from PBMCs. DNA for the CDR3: TGTGCCAGCAGCCCCTCGGGGGTGGATTCCGGGGAGCTGTTTTTT. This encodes CASSPSGVDSGELFF.